The 30 T cell receptor beta chains below all came from one sample that was sequenced in a study of cytomegalovirus exposure and HLA in healthy donors. The PCR employed 60 Vbeta primers together with 13 Jbeta primers. Profiled with immunoSEQ multiplex PCR; TCRdb holds only in-frame clones, not every one. The repertoire holds just over 25,000 clones, 55% to 75% seen once, with roughly 4.4% in the top ten. Sequencing was carried out using PBMCs. The source is a woman between 45 and 60 years old in good health and CMV-seronegative.

The chain carries TRBV29-1 and TRBJ2-5; 7 positions match TRBD2. Germline lookup yields CDR1 SQVTM and CDR2 ANQGSEA. The J segment lost 2 bases and the V segment lost 3 bases, leaving 15 bases of the junction unmatched. There are 17 residues in the CDR3. This CDR3 reads CSVDRTAAGTLQETQYF. CDR3 nucleotides: TGCAGCGTTGATCGGACCGCAGCGGGAACGCTACAAGAGACCCAGTACTTC. The complete variable domain, with remaining parts taken from reference TRBV29-1 and TRBJ2-5, reads SAVISQKPSRDICQRGTSLTIQCQVDSQVTMMFWYRQQPGQSLTLIATANQGSEATYESGFVIDKFPISRPNLTFSTLTVSNMSPEDSSIYLCSVDRTAAGTLQETQYFGPGTRLLVL.

This clone was detected only a few times. The V and J genes are TRBV28 and TRBJ2-6; TRBD2 aligns across 14 bases. CDR1 is MDHEN and CDR2 is SYDVKM in the germline V gene. CDR3 length: 18 residues. V shed 11 bases, J shed 2 bases, and the junction held 11 bases outside the gene matches. The CDR3 nucleotides are TGTGCCGAGGGACTAGCGGGAGAACGAGCAGCTGGGGCCAACGTCCTGACTTTC. This encodes CAEGLAGERAAGANVLTF.

The V call is TRBV7-9, the J call TRBJ1-1, with no clear D. The germline V gene has CDR1 SEHNR and CDR2 FQNEAQ (reference sequence). Trimming stripped 7 bases from V and 1 base from J, with 10 bases between. The CDR3 runs 13 residues. CDR3 in amino acids: CASTGNRNTEAFF. The CDR3 region has the DNA TGTGCCAGCACCGGGAACCGGAACACTGAAGCTTTCTTT.

CDR3 sequence (DNA): TGCAGCGTTTCAGGCCCCGAGCAGTTCTTC. Translation gives CSVSGPEQFF. V gene TRBV29-1 combines with J gene TRBJ2-1; D ambiguous. This CDR3 comprises 10 residues. Trimming pared 5 bases from V and 10 bases from J, leaving 9 bases between. Germline CDR1 SQVTM, CDR2 ANQGSEA.

This clone has only one observation. This chain joins TRBV29-1 and TRBJ1-5; D is undetermined. The germline gives CDR1 SQVTM, CDR2 ANQGSEA. The length of the CDR3 is 11 residues. V lost 8 bases, J lost 2 bases, and 7 bases lay in between. CDR3 coding DNA: TGCAGCAATTATGGCAATCAGCCCCAGCATTTT. Translating gives CSNYGNQPQHF.

The rearrangement uses TRBV18 and TRBJ2-7; D gene unclear. This CDR3 is built from 13 residues. Trimming removed 3 bases at V and 4 bases at J, with 10 bases between. In germline, CDR1 is KGHSH, CDR2 LQKENI. CDR3 amino acids: CASSPTNGYEQYF. The CDR3 nucleotides are TGTGCCAGCTCACCTACTAACGGGTACGAGCAGTACTTC.

V and J are TRBV29-1 and TRBJ2-4, with D possibly matching TRBD2 (5 bases). The CDR3 consists of 12 residues. The V and J ends lost 7 bases and 6 bases respectively, with 13 bases between them. Germline V CDR1 and CDR2: SQVTM, ANQGSEA. In nucleotides, the CDR3 is TGCAGCGCGAGGACTGGCGGAAACATTCAGTACTTC. Protein: CSARTGGNIQYF.

This chain uses TRBV29-1 with TRBJ2-1; 8 nucleotides align to TRBD1. The V gene's germline CDR1 is SQVTM and CDR2 ANQGSEA. The CDR3 loop spans 13 amino acids. As DNA, the CDR3 is TGCAGTGTGGTAACAGGGGGTGTAGGTGAGCAGTTCTTC. Its protein is CSVVTGGVGEQFF.

The genes are TRBV25-1 and TRBJ1-1; D is ambiguous. From germline, CDR1 is MGHDK and CDR2 SYGVNS. Deletions cut 6 bases from V and 1 base from J, with 3 bases between. The CDR3 is made up of 11 amino acids. The CDR3 nucleotides read TGTGCCAGCAGCAAGAACACTGAAGCTTTCTTT. This translates into CASSKNTEAFF.

The chain links TRBV5-1 to TRBJ2-1, with D possibly being TRBD2 (6 bases). Germline CDR1 SGHRS, CDR2 YFSETQ. The CDR3 consists of 13 residues. Trimming cost V 2 bases and J 8 bases, with 11 bases left between them. The CDR3 sequence is CASSLGDSDEQFF. In DNA form, the CDR3 reads TGCGCCAGCAGCTTAGGGGACTCCGATGAGCAGTTCTTC.

The CDR3 DNA is TGTGCCAGCTCACTGGGACAGGGGGGGGACACTGAAGCTTTCTTT. It translates to CASSLGQGGDTEAFF. This chain joins TRBV18 and TRBJ1-1; TRBD1 matches 11 bases. The CDR3 is 15 residues long. In germline, CDR1 is KGHSH, CDR2 LQKENI. The V gene end was trimmed by 4 bases and the J gene end by 3 bases; junction bases not matched to a gene: 4.

This clone was picked up one time. CDR3 protein: CASGRSRGADSPLHF. The CDR3 DNA sequence: TGCGCCAGCGGACGAAGCAGGGGCGCAGATTCACCCCTCCACTTT. The chain links TRBV10-2 to TRBJ1-6; weak D call: TRBD1 (6 bases). This CDR3 has 15 amino acids. Germline CDR1 WSHSY, CDR2 SAAADI. Deletions cut 8 bases from V and 8 bases from J, with 19 bases between.

The chain couples TRBV18 to TRBJ2-7, with D tentatively TRBD2 (6 bases). Trimming took off 6 bases at V and 6 bases at J, with 9 bases between the two ends. CDR3 length: 11 residues. Looked up from germline, CDR1 is KGHSH and CDR2 is LQKENI. CDR3 sequence reads: CASSQEGEQYF. CDR3 DNA: TGTGCCAGCTCTCAGGAGGGCGAGCAGTACTTC.

The J gene is TRBJ2-1, the V gene TRBV29-1; 8 bases align to TRBD2. The CDR3 is 14 residues long. The J segment lost 4 bases and the V segment lost 4 bases, leaving 6 bases of the junction unmatched. From germline, CDR1 is SQVTM and CDR2 ANQGSEA. The CDR3 loop is CSVVFSGRYNEQFF. The CDR3 DNA sequence: TGCAGCGTTGTGTTCAGCGGGAGATACAATGAGCAGTTCTTC.

This clone was found a few times. V is TRBV6-1 and J is TRBJ1-1; 10 positions match TRBD1. The germline V gene encodes CDR1 MNHNS and CDR2 SASEGT. The CDR3 has 16 residues. J was trimmed by 3 bases and V by 3 bases; bases with no gene match: 7. CDR3 in DNA: TGTGCCAGCAGTGATTTACGGGACAGGGGCTACACTGAAGCTTTCTTT. It yields the protein CASSDLRDRGYTEAFF.

This clone was seen a handful of times. The gene calls are TRBV5-1 and TRBJ2-2; D ambiguous. CDR1 and CDR2 (germline): SGHRS, YFSETQ. The V end was cut by 5 bases, the J end by 4 bases, with 12 bases between. The CDR3 is made up of 14 amino acids. In DNA form, the CDR3 reads TGCGCCAGCAGTGGAATGGAGATCACCGGGGAGCTGTTTTTT. Its protein product is CASSGMEITGELFF.

There are a few counts of this clone. V usage is TRBV6-1 and J usage is TRBJ1-5; unclear D gene. Trimming removed 2 bases at V and 4 bases at J, with 6 bases between. From germline, CDR1 is MNHNS and CDR2 SASEGT. The CDR3 consists of 13 residues. This CDR3 is CASSESHNQPQHF. CDR3 coding DNA: TGTGCCAGCAGTGAATCCCATAATCAGCCCCAGCATTTT.

The chain links TRBV5-4 to TRBJ2-1, with 8 bases aligning to TRBD2. The germline gives CDR1 SGHNT, CDR2 YYREEE (reference sequence). Trimming removed 0 bases from V and 7 bases from J; junction bases left unmatched: 6. The CDR3 has 15 residues. The CDR3 bases are TGTGCCAGCAGCTTGGAGGGACTAGGGGGAAATGAGCAGTTCTTC. It yields the protein CASSLEGLGGNEQFF.

The chain combines TRBV21-1 with TRBJ1-5; the DNA was not compared with TRBD1, the D call given in the table. TRBV21-1 counts as a pseudogene. This CDR3 has 14 residues. CDR3 nucleotide sequence: TGTGCCAGCAGCAGGGGCAGTCTCAATCAGCCCCAGCATTTT. Translated: CASSRGSLNQPQHF.

V gene TRBV29-1 combines with J gene TRBJ1-3; weak D call: TRBD1 (5 bases). Germline V CDR1 and CDR2: SQVTM, ANQGSEA. Trimming took 6 bases from V and 8 from J, leaving 17 bases between them. The CDR3 length is 13 residues. Written as DNA, the CDR3 is TGCAGCGTGAGGGTGGAGGGGAGAGACACCATATATTTT. The encoded protein is CSVRVEGRDTIYF.

J is TRBJ2-6 and V is TRBV10-3, with D perhaps matching TRBD1 (5 bases). Trimming took off 0 bases at V and 1 base at J, with 19 bases between the two ends. This CDR3 region has 20 residues. The germline gives CDR1 ENHRY, CDR2 SYGVKD. CDR3 nucleotide sequence: TGTGCCATCAGTGAGTCGGGCGGCAGGGTGAAAGTATCTGGGGCCAACGTCCTGACTTTC. Amino acids: CAISESGGRVKVSGANVLTF.

The chain carries TRBV29-1 and TRBJ1-2, with D possibly TRBD1 on 6 matching bases. This CDR3 spans 13 amino acids. Germline CDR1 SQVTM, CDR2 ANQGSEA. The V gene lost 3 bases and the J gene lost 6 bases, with 14 bases spanning the gap. The CDR3 sequence is CSVDRQAGHGYTF. As DNA, the CDR3 is TGCAGCGTTGATAGACAGGCCGGCCATGGCTACACCTTC. Full variable domain (outside the CDR3, taken from reference TRBV29-1 and TRBJ1-2): SAVISQKPSRDICQRGTSLTIQCQVDSQVTMMFWYRQQPGQSLTLIATANQGSEATYESGFVIDKFPISRPNLTFSTLTVSNMSPEDSSIYLCSVDRQAGHGYTFGSGTRLTVV.

The chain employs TRBV6-1 and TRBJ1-2; D gene ambiguous. The germline V gene encodes CDR1 MNHNS and CDR2 SASEGT. The CDR3 extends over 12 amino acids. V lost 5 bases to trimming and J lost 4 bases, with 8 bases between them. The CDR3 DNA reads TGTGCCAGCAGTTATAGTCCCTATGGCTACACCTTC. This codes for CASSYSPYGYTF.

The chain recombines TRBV4-1 with TRBJ2-2; TRBD2 agrees at 14 bases. The CDR3 runs to 17 residues. V was clipped by 3 bases and J by 7 bases; unmatched bases: 7. Germline V gene lookup returns CDR1 MGHRA and CDR2 YSYEKL. In nucleotides, the CDR3 is TGCGCCAGCAGCCAGCTACGACTAGCGGGGGGGAACGGGGAGCTGTTTTTT. This gives the protein CASSQLRLAGGNGELFF.

This clone showed up just a few times. V is TRBV27 and J is TRBJ2-7; 12 bases agree with TRBD2. The CDR3 extends over 15 amino acids. J was trimmed by 2 bases and V by 5 bases; bases with no gene match: 4. The germline V gene has CDR1 MNHEY and CDR2 SMNVEV (reference sequence). The CDR3 DNA sequence: TGTGCCAGCAGTCGAGGACTAGCGGGGACCTACGAGCAGTACTTC. Encoded protein: CASSRGLAGTYEQYF.

This clone was observed a few times. This chain links TRBV2 with TRBJ1-2; 8 bases match TRBD1. Germline V gene sequence: CDR1 SNHLY, CDR2 FYNNEI. The CDR3 is 15 amino acids. Trimming cost V 3 bases and J 8 bases; bases outside gene matches: 11. As DNA, the CDR3 is TGTGCCAGCAGTGATCCCCCAGGGGGCATCGGAGGCTACACCTTC. It yields the protein CASSDPPGGIGGYTF.

Here the CDR3 DNA reads TGTGCCAGCAGTTTCGGGACAGGGATTGGAGGCTACACCTTC. It codes for CASSFGTGIGGYTF. The V gene is TRBV27, the J gene TRBJ1-2, with 9 bases lining up with TRBD1. V shed 3 bases, J shed 8 bases, and the junction held 7 bases outside the gene matches. Germline values: CDR1 MNHEY, CDR2 SMNVEV (reference sequence). CDR3 length: 14 amino acids.

This clone has only a few counts. The CDR3 is CASSYSGTAYEQYF. CDR3 sequence (DNA): TGTGCCAGCAGTTACTCGGGGACTGCCTACGAGCAGTACTTC. The chain combines TRBV6-5 with TRBJ2-7; D is perhaps TRBD2 (6 bases). Germline V lookup: CDR1 MNHEY, CDR2 SVGAGI. The CDR3 has 14 residues. V gave up 0 bases and J gave up 2 bases, with 8 bases separating them.

The chain carries TRBV15 and TRBJ1-4; unclear D gene. Germline V gene sequence: CDR1 LNHNV, CDR2 YYDKDF (reference sequence). The length of the CDR3 is 12 residues. V gave up 1 base and J gave up 7 bases, with 4 bases separating them. The CDR3 DNA follows: TGTGCCACCAGCAGAGTAGCTGAAAAACTGTTTTTT. Amino acids: CATSRVAEKLFF.

The chain joins TRBV19 to TRBJ1-1; D is unresolved. This CDR3 is 14 amino acids long. Germline lookup yields CDR1 LNHDA and CDR2 SQIVND (reference sequence). Trimming removed 3 bases from V and 0 bases from J, with 8 bases in between. CDR3 coding DNA: TGTGCCAGTAGTATTGCACAGTTGAACACTGAAGCTTTCTTT. Protein: CASSIAQLNTEAFF.